This T cell receptor (beta chain) stems from a study of technical replicates of blood from a handful of donors. Sequencing was performed with immunoSEQ multiplex PCR; in TCRdb, only in-frame clones are kept and a portion is missing. The table lists some 77,000 clones, roughly 93% of them singletons, with about 0.37% in the top ten. The CDR3 length is 16 residues. Germline V lookup: CDR1 MNHEY, CDR2 SMNVEV (reference sequence). The V and J ends lost 2 bases and 7 bases, in that order; junction bases with no gene match: 10. V gene TRBV27 combines with J gene TRBJ2-7, with 11 bases that match TRBD2. The sample taken for sequencing was T cells isolated from PBMCs. The sequence came from a human donor in good health. In DNA form, the CDR3 reads TGTGCCAGCAGTTTACGCCGTCTAGCGGGAGGATCTGAGCAGTACTTC. It encodes CASSLRRLAGGSEQYF.